The 10 T cell receptor beta chains in this list originate from one sample, sequenced in a study of blood T cell repertoires in COVID-19. Only in-frame clones appear in the TCRdb table, and some are missing; sequencing was by immunoSEQ multiplex PCR. The profile shows fewer than 250,000 clones, about 87% of them singletons. Material: peripheral blood. These receptors were collected from a man aged 30 to 45 with COVID-19, enrolled during active disease.

The chain is built from TRBV7-9 and TRBJ1-4; 9 bases match TRBD1. The CDR3 length is 16 residues. The germline CDR1 and CDR2 sequences are SEHNR and FQNEAQ (reference sequence). J lost 7 bases, V lost 2 bases, and 8 bases had no gene match. The CDR3 sequence: CASSLTIPTGGEKLFF. The CDR3 coding sequence is TGTGCCAGCAGCTTAACCATACCGACAGGGGGTGAAAAACTGTTTTTT. The full variable domain, its missing parts supplied by reference TRBV7-9 and TRBJ1-4, is DTGVSQNPRHKITKRGQNVTFRCDPISEHNRLYWYRQTLGQGPEFLTYFQNEAQLEKSRLLSDRFSAERPKGSFSTLEIQRTEQGDSAMYLCASSLTIPTGGEKLFFGSGTQLSVL.

The CDR3 DNA sequence: TGTGCCAGCAGCTTGGCCAGGGGAGATGAAAAACTGTTTTTT. Its translation: CASSLARGDEKLFF. V is TRBV7-9 and J is TRBJ1-4; D might be TRBD1 (6 bases). CDR3 length: 14 amino acids. V lost 3 bases and J lost 6, with 11 bases in between. Germline V lookup: CDR1 SEHNR, CDR2 FQNEAQ (reference sequence). The complete variable domain, with remaining parts taken from reference TRBV7-9 and TRBJ1-4, reads DTGVSQNPRHKITKRGQNVTFRCDPISEHNRLYWYRQTLGQGPEFLTYFQNEAQLEKSRLLSDRFSAERPKGSFSTLEIQRTEQGDSAMYLCASSLARGDEKLFFGSGTQLSVL.

The V and J genes are TRBV18 and TRBJ1-1; 7 bases match TRBD1. V was pared by 3 bases and J by 3 bases, with 10 bases of the junction left unmatched. The CDR3 totals 16 residues. Germline lookup yields CDR1 KGHSH and CDR2 LQKENI. CDR3 sequence: CASSPRTGGRDTEAFF. In DNA, the CDR3 is TGTGCCAGCTCACCGCGGACAGGCGGGCGAGACACTGAAGCTTTCTTT.

The CDR3 DNA sequence: TGTGCCAGCAGTTTATATGCTCACAGGGGGCTTGATTCACCCCTCCACTTT. This codes for CASSLYAHRGLDSPLHF. The chain couples TRBV28 to TRBJ1-6; 9 positions match TRBD1. Per germline, CDR1 MDHEN and CDR2 SYDVKM. V gave up 1 base and J gave up 8 bases; unmatched junction bases: 9. This CDR3 is built from 17 residues. Using reference TRBV28 and TRBJ1-6 for the parts outside the CDR3, the full variable domain is DVKVTQSSRYLVKRTGEKVFLECVQDMDHENMFWYRQDPGLGLRLIYFSYDVKMKEKGDIPEGYSVSREKKERFSLILESASTNQTSMYLCASSLYAHRGLDSPLHFGNGTRLTVT.

The rearrangement joins TRBV7-2 to TRBJ1-5; D ambiguous. The CDR3 runs 15 residues. Per the germline V gene, CDR1 is SGHTA and CDR2 is FQGNSA. V gave up 2 bases and J gave up 0 bases, with 8 bases separating them. CDR3 residues: CASSLYGSSNQPQHF. The CDR3, as DNA: TGTGCCAGCAGCTTATATGGCAGTAGCAATCAGCCCCAGCATTTT.

The chain links TRBV29-1 to TRBJ2-5, with D perhaps matching TRBD1 (5 bases). The CDR3 has 12 residues. Germline CDR1 reads SQVTM; CDR2 reads ANQGSEA. V was shortened by 4 bases and J by 2 bases, with 8 bases between the two germline ends. The CDR3 DNA reads TGCAGCGTTGGGACAAATCAAGAGACCCAGTACTTC. As protein: CSVGTNQETQYF.

The V gene is TRBV2, the J gene TRBJ2-1, with 12 nucleotides matching TRBD2. V lost 7 bases to trimming and J lost 7 bases; unmatched junction nucleotides: 2. Germline V gives CDR1 SNHLY, CDR2 FYNNEI. The CDR3 is made up of 13 amino acids. CDR3 region: CASKTSGGNEQFF. DNA for the CDR3: TGTGCCAGCAAAACTAGCGGGGGGAATGAGCAGTTCTTC.

The rearrangement joins TRBV7-2 to TRBJ1-6; 9 bases line up with TRBD1. Unmatched junction bases numbered 4, after V lost 7 bases and J lost 6 bases. The germline CDR1 and CDR2 sequences are SGHTA and FQGNSA. CDR3 size: 14 residues. CDR3 sequence reads: CASIEGQGNSPLHF. The DNA for the CDR3 is TGTGCCAGCATCGAGGGACAGGGTAATTCACCCCTCCACTTT.

DNA of the CDR3: TGTGCCAGCAGCGAACTTGGGACAGAGTATGGCTACACCTTC. It is translated as CASSELGTEYGYTF. J is TRBJ1-2 and V is TRBV7-9, with 7 bases identical to TRBD1. CDR3 length: 14 residues. CDR1 SEHNR and CDR2 FQNEAQ come from the germline V gene (reference sequence). J lost 5 bases, V lost 5 bases, and 8 bases had no gene match.

This clone was detected once. J is TRBJ1-2 and V is TRBV4-3, with TRBD1 identical over 9 bases. V gave up 6 bases and J gave up 4 bases; unmatched junction bases: 9. Germline CDR1 reads LGHNA; CDR2 reads YSLEER. The CDR3 loop spans 15 amino acids. The CDR3 coding sequence is TGCGCCAGCAGTGACTGGGACAGGGTTGGCTATGGCTACACCTTC. Residues: CASSDWDRVGYGYTF.